This T cell receptor beta chain came from a study of blood T cell repertoires in COVID-19. Germline CDR1 reads PRHDT; CDR2 reads FYEKMQ (reference sequence). This CDR3 has 12 amino acids. Trimming removed 10 bases at V and 0 bases at J, with 10 bases between. This clone was observed a handful of times. Participants had their cohort set by participant-reported clinical history. Some clones are missing from TCRdb's copy, which holds only in-frame ones; the method was immunoSEQ multiplex PCR. The repertoire has fewer than 400,000 clones, approximately 92% of them found once; the top ten carry roughly 18%.

Source material: PBMCs or T cells enriched from blood (not recorded which). V is TRBV13 and J is TRBJ2-7, with D maybe TRBD2 (6 bases). The clonotype was recovered from a woman in her 30s who had recovered from COVID-19. CDR3 in amino acids: CAIKRASYEQYF. The CDR3 DNA reads TGTGCCATCAAGCGGGCCTCCTACGAGCAGTACTTC.